In this sample, the clone carrying this TCR beta chain turned up a few times. The target antigen is unknown. TCRdb reprocessed the RT-PCR reads with MiXCR, giving one entry per CDR3 protein. This table has roughly 700,000 distinct CDR3 sequences, approximately 15% appearing once. This entry comes from a study of response to subunit inactivated influenza vaccine. Notes on the study in general: Authors suggested seasonal influenza vaccinations each recruit few new T cells.

Germline V CDR1 and CDR2: MDHEN, SYDVKM. This CDR3 comprises 17 residues. Trimming cost V 3 bases and J 0 bases, with 15 bases left between them. The chain couples TRBV28 to TRBJ2-1; D possibly corresponds to TRBD2 (6 bases). Specimen: PBMCs from blood, collected roughly 13 days after vaccination. The sequence came from a man aged 45 to 65 who received an inactivated influenza vaccine. DNA of the CDR3: TGTGCCAGCAGTTTTTCGGACTACCTTCACTCCTACAATGAGCAGTTCTTC. Translated: CASSFSDYLHSYNEQFF.